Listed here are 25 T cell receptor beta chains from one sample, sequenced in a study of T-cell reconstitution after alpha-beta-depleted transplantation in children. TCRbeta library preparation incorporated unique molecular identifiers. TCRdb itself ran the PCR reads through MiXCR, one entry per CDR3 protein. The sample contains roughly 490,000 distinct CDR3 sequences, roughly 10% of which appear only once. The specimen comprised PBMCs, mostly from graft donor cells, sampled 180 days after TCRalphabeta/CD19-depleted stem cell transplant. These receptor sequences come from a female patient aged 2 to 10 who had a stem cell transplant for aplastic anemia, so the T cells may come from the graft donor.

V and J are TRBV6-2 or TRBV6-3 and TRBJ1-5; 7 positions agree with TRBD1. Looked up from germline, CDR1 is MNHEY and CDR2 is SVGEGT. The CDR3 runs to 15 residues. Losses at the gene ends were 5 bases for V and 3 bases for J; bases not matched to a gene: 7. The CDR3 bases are TGTGCCAGCAGTCGACGGACAGGAAACAATCAGCCCCAGCATTTT. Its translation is CASSRRTGNNQPQHF.

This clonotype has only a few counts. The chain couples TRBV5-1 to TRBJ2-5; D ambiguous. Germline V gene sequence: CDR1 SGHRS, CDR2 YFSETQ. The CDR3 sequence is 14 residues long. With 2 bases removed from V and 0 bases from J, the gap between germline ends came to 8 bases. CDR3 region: CASSFKDNQETQYF. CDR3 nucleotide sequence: TGCGCCAGCAGCTTCAAAGATAACCAAGAGACCCAGTACTTC.

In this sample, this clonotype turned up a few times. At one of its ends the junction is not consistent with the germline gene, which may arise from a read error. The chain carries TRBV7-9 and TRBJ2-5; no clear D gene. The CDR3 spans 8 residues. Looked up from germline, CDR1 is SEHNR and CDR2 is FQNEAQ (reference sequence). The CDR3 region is CASSPPDF. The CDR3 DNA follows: TGTGCCAGCAGCCCTCCCGACTTC. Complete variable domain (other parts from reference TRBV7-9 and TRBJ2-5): DTGVSQNPRHKITKRGQNVTFRCDPISEHNRLYWYRQTLGQGPEFLTYFQNEAQLEKSRLLSDRFSAERPKGSFSTLEIQRTEQGDSAMYLCASSPPDFGPGTRLLVL.

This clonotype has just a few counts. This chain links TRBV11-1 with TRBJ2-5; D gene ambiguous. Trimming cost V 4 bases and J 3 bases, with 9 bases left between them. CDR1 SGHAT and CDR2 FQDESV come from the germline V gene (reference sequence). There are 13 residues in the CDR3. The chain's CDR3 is CASSSVVKETQYF. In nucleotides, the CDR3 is TGTGCCAGCAGCTCGGTGGTTAAAGAGACCCAGTACTTC.

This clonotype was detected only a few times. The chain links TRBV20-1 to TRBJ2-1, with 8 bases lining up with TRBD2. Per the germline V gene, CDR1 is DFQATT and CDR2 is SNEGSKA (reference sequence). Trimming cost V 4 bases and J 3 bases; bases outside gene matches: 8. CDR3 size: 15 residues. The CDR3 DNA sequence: TGCAGTGCTAAGGAGAAGCGGGAGAGCTACAATGAGCAGTTCTTC. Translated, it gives CSAKEKRESYNEQFF.

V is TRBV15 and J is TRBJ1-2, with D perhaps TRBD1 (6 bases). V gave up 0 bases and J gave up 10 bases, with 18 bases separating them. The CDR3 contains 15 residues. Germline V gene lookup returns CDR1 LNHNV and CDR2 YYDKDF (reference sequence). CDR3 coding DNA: TGTGCCACCAGCAGAGATCGGGGCAGGGGATTTGACTACACCTTC. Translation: CATSRDRGRGFDYTF.

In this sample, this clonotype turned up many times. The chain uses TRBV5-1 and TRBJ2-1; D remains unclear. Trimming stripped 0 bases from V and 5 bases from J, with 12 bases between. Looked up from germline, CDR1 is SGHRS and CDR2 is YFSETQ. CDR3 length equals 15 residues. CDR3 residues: CASSLGRSPHNEQFF. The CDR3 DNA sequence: TGCGCCAGCAGCTTGGGAAGATCCCCCCACAATGAGCAGTTCTTC.

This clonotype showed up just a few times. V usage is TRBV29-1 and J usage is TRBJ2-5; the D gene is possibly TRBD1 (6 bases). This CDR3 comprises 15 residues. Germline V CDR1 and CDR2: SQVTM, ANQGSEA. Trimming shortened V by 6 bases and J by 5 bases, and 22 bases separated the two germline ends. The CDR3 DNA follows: TGCAGCGTCGTAATCCGGGACAACCCAGGGGAGACCCAGTACTTC. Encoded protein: CSVVIRDNPGETQYF.

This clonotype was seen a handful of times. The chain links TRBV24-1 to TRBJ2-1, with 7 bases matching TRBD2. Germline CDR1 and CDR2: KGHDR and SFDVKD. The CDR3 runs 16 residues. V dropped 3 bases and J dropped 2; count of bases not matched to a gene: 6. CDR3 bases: TGTGCCACCAGTGATAGATCCGGGGGGACCTACAATGAGCAGTTCTTC. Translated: CATSDRSGGTYNEQFF.

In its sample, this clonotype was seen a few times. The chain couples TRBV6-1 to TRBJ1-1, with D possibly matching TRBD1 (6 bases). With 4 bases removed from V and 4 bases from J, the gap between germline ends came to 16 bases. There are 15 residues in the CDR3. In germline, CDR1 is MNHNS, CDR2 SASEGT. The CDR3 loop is CASSVGGAGSTEAFF. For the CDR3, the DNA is TGTGCCAGCAGTGTCGGGGGGGCAGGGAGCACTGAAGCTTTCTTT.

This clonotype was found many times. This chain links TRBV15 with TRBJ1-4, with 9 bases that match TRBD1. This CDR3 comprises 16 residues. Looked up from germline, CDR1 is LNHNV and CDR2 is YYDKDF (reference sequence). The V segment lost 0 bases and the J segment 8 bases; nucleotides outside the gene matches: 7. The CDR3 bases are TGTGCCACCAGCAGAGATCCCGGGACAGGGAGAGAAAAACTGTTTTTT. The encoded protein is CATSRDPGTGREKLFF.

In DNA form, the CDR3 reads TGTGCCAGCAGCTTAGTAGGGGGCGGGTTACTAGCGGGAGCCTACTCCTACGAGCAGTACTTC. It specifies CASSLVGGGLLAGAYSYEQYF. The chain carries TRBV11-3 and TRBJ2-7; TRBD2 aligns across 11 bases. The germline V gene encodes CDR1 SGHNT and CDR2 YENEEA. The V segment lost 1 base and the J segment 0 bases; nucleotides outside the gene matches: 17. The CDR3 totals 21 residues.

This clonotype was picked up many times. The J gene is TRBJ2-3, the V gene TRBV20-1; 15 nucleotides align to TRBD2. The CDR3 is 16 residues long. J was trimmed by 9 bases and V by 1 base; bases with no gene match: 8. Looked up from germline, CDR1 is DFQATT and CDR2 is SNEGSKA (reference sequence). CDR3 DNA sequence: TGCAGTGCTAGAGGCGAGGGACTAGCGGGAGGCGGGACGCAGTATTTT. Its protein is CSARGEGLAGGGTQYF.

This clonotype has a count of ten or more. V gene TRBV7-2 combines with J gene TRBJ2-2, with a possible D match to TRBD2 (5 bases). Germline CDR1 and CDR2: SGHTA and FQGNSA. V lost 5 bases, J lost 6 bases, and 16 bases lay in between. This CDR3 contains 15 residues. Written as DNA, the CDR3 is TGTGCCAGCAGCACAGAACAGCGGATGCCCGGGGAGCTGTTTTTT. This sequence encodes CASSTEQRMPGELFF.

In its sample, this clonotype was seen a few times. CDR3 sequence reads: CSVEGREYYETQYF. DNA of the CDR3: TGCAGCGTTGAAGGGCGGGAGTACTACGAGACCCAGTACTTC. The chain recombines TRBV29-1 with TRBJ2-5; 7 bases are shared with TRBD2. The CDR3 length is 14 residues. The germline V gene has CDR1 SQVTM and CDR2 ANQGSEA. The ends lost 1 base at V and 5 bases at J; junction bases unmatched: 7.

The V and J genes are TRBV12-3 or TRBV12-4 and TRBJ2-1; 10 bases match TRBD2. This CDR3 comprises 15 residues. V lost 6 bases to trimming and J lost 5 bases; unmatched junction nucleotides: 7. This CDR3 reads CASRHGLAEDNEQFF. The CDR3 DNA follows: TGTGCCAGCAGACATGGACTAGCGGAGGACAATGAGCAGTTCTTC.

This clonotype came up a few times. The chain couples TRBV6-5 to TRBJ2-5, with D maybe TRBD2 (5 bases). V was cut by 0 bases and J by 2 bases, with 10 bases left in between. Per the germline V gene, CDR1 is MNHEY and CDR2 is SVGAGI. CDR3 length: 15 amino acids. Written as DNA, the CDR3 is TGTGCCAGCAGTTACTCGAGGGTCAGGCAAGAGACCCAGTACTTC. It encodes CASSYSRVRQETQYF.

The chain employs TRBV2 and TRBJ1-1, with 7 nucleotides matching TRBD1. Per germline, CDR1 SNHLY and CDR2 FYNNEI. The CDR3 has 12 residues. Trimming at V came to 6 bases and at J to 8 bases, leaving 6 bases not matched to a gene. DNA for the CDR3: TGTGCCAGCAGGGCGGGGACAGCGGAAGCTTTCTTT. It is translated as CASRAGTAEAFF.

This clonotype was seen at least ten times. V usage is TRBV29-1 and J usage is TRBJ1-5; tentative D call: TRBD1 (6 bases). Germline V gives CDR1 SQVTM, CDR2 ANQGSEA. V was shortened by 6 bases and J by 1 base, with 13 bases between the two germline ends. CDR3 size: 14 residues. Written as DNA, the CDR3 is TGCAGCGTCGGGGAAGGACAGAGCAATCAGCCCCAGCATTTT. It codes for CSVGEGQSNQPQHF. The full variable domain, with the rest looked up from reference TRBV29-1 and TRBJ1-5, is SAVISQKPSRDICQRGTSLTIQCQVDSQVTMMFWYRQQPGQSLTLIATANQGSEATYESGFVIDKFPISRPNLTFSTLTVSNMSPEDSSIYLCSVGEGQSNQPQHFGDGTRLSIL.

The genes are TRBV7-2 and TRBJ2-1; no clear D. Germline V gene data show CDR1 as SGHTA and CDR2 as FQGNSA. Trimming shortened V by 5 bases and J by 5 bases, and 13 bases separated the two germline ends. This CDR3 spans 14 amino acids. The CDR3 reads CASSPLGSNNEQFF. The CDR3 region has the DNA TGTGCCAGCAGCCCCCTCGGGTCAAACAATGAGCAGTTCTTC.

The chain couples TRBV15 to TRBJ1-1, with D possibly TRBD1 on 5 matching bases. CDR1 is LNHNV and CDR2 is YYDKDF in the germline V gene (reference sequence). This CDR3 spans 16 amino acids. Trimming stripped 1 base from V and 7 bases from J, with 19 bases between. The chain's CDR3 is CATSRVDSPHKLEAFF. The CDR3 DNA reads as TGTGCCACCAGCAGAGTTGACAGCCCACATAAGCTTGAAGCTTTCTTT.

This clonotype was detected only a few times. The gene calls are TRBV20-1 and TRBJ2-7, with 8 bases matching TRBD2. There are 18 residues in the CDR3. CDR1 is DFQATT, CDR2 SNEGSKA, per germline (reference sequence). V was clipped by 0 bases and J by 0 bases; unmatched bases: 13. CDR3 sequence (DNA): TGCAGTGCTAGAGATCTAATAAAAGGCGGGGGGCTCTCCTACGAGCAGTACTTC. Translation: CSARDLIKGGGLSYEQYF.

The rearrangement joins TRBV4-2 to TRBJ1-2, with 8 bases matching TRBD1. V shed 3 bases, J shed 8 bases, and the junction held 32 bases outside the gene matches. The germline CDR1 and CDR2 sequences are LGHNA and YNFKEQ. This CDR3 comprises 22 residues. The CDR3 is CASSHADRGGGYGSLLFPGYTF. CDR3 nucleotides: TGTGCCAGCAGCCACGCCGACAGGGGAGGGGGTTATGGGTCTCTCCTATTCCCGGGCTACACCTTC.

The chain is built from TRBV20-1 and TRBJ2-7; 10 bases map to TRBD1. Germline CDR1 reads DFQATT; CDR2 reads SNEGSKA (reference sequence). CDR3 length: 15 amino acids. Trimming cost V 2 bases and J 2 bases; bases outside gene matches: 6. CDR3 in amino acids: CSARHSGTGAYEQYF. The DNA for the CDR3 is TGCAGTGCTAGACACTCCGGGACAGGGGCCTACGAGCAGTACTTC.

CDR3 in DNA: TGTGCCAGCAGCCCCCCTCGAGGGTTTACCGATGAGCAGTTCTTC. It is translated as CASSPPRGFTDEQFF. This chain links TRBV7-9 with TRBJ2-1, with a weak D call TRBD2 (5 bases). Germline values: CDR1 SEHNR, CDR2 FQNEAQ (reference sequence). This CDR3 spans 15 amino acids. The V end was cut by 5 bases, the J end by 8 bases, with 19 bases between.